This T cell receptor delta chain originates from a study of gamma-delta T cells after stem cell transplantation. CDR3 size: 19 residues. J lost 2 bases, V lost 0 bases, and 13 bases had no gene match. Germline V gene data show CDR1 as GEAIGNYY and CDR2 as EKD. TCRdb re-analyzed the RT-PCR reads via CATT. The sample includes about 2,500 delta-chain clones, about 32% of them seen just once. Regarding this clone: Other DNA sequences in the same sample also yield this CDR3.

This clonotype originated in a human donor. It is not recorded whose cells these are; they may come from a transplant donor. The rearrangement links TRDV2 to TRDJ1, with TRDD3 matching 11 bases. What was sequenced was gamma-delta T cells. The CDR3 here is CACDTVTTWGILGTDKLIF. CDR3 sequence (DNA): TGTGCCTGTGACACCGTGACTACCTGGGGGATACTCGGAACCGATAAACTCATCTTT.